Given below is one TCR beta chain in context. Antigen unknown. A junction boundary mismatches the germline segment, possibly from a read error. This specimen comes from a study of T cells in Graves' hyperthyroidism and ophthalmopathy. Study in general: Peripheral blood samples were taken at initial diagnosis, prior to any treatment. General study points: A model of 13 V-J features distinguished ophthalmopathy from stable hyperthyroidism.

RNA transcripts served as the template for amplifying TCR beta CDR3 regions. The HTBI primer set drove a first-round RT-PCR of the TCR CDR3. TCRdb re-called the multiplex PCR reads with MiXCR, one entry per CDR3 protein. The sample lists about half a million distinct CDR3 sequences, less than 25% occurring once. Germline CDR1 and CDR2: SSHAT and FNYEAQ (reference sequence). The CDR3 consists of 14 residues. Individuals with ophthalmopathy presented a Clinical Activity Score of at least 3, a NOSPECS grade of at least 4 and a duration under 3 months. The chain is built from TRBV7-7 and TRBJ2-3; 8 bases align to TRBD1. Source material: blood. The sequence derives from a woman in her 70s with Graves' ophthalmopathy. In DNA, the CDR3 is TGTGCTAGCAGCTTAGATTCGGGACAGGAAAAGCAGTATTTT. It encodes CASSLDSGQEKQYF.